Each of the 10 T cell receptor beta chains below was sequenced from the same sample in a study of T cells in Graves' hyperthyroidism and ophthalmopathy. TCR beta CDR3 sequences were amplified from RNA transcripts. HTBI primers drove first-round RT-PCR of the TCR CDR3. Each CDR3 protein is one row after TCRdb ran MiXCR on the multiplex PCR reads. This table has about 400,000 distinct CDR3 sequences, 15% to 19% appearing once. Sequences were obtained from blood. The receptor source for this set is a woman aged 18-29 years with Graves' hyperthyroidism.

This clonotype was counted only a few times. The chain recombines TRBV5-6 with TRBJ2-7, with a possible D match to TRBD2 (5 bases). V was shortened by 4 bases and J by 5 bases, with 19 bases between the two germline ends. The CDR3 covers 15 residues. Germline V gene data show CDR1 as SGHDT and CDR2 as YYEEEE. In nucleotides, the CDR3 is TGTGCCAGCAGCATACAAGCCAGCAGCGGCCACGAGCAGTACTTC. It encodes CASSIQASSGHEQYF.

This clonotype has a count of ten or more. The rearrangement links TRBV10-3 to TRBJ2-3; possibly TRBD1 for D (5 bases). The CDR3 covers 16 residues. Germline V gene data show CDR1 as ENHRY and CDR2 as SYGVKD. Trimming shortened V by 3 bases and J by 6 bases, and 19 bases separated the two germline ends. CDR3 nucleotide sequence: TGTGCCATCAGTGAAGGGGCCAGTCTCCTGGCTGATACGCAGTATTTT. This sequence encodes CAISEGASLLADTQYF.

The genes are TRBV7-9 and TRBJ2-3, with a possible D match to TRBD1 (5 bases). CDR1 and CDR2 (germline): SEHNR, FQNEAQ (reference sequence). Trimming shortened V by 5 bases and J by 0 bases, and 12 bases separated the two germline ends. This CDR3 region has 15 residues. The chain's CDR3 is CASSPRQRSTDTQYF. CDR3 sequence (DNA): TGTGCCAGCAGCCCTAGACAGAGGAGCACAGATACGCAGTATTTT.

The sample holds many counts of this clonotype. This rearrangement joins TRBV20-1 to TRBJ1-1, with a weak D call TRBD1 (6 bases). The CDR3 loop spans 14 amino acids. In germline, CDR1 is DFQATT, CDR2 SNEGSKA (reference sequence). V shed 5 bases and J shed 4 bases, with 17 bases lying between them. CDR3 sequence (DNA): TGCAGTGCTTACCCAGGGCCCAGGGGCACTGAAGCTTTCTTT. Its protein is CSAYPGPRGTEAFF.

This clonotype was seen at least ten times. The chain couples TRBV20-1 to TRBJ2-7, with 12 bases lining up with TRBD2. The CDR3 is made up of 18 amino acids. V lost 5 bases and J lost 1; bases outside the gene matches: 15. Germline V lookup: CDR1 DFQATT, CDR2 SNEGSKA (reference sequence). The CDR3 protein is CSAGVLAGGSFSSYEQYF. CDR3 in DNA: TGCAGTGCTGGAGTACTAGCGGGAGGTTCCTTCTCTTCCTACGAGCAGTACTTC.

This clonotype was counted between two and nine times. The rearrangement links TRBV9 to TRBJ1-1; D gene ambiguous. This CDR3 is built from 13 residues. The V and J ends lost 1 base and 5 bases respectively, with 9 bases between them. From germline, CDR1 is SGDLS and CDR2 YYNGEE. The CDR3 protein is CASSVTVATEAFF. CDR3 DNA: TGTGCCAGCAGCGTAACAGTGGCGACTGAAGCTTTCTTT.

This clonotype appeared a few times. The chain joins TRBV12-5 to TRBJ2-1; D might be TRBD1 (5 bases). The germline CDR1 and CDR2 sequences are LGHNT and FRNRAP. The V end was cut by 3 bases, the J end by 0 bases, with 21 bases between. This CDR3 spans 19 amino acids. The DNA of the CDR3 is TGTGCTAGTGGTTTCACACTGGCCCCCACAGGTCACTCCTACAATGAGCAGTTCTTC. Protein sequence: CASGFTLAPTGHSYNEQFF.

There are many counts of this clonotype. CDR3 nucleotide sequence: TGTGCCAGCTCACCACTAAGGGCGACCACTGAAGCTTTCTTT. Amino acid sequence: CASSPLRATTEAFF. This chain joins TRBV18 and TRBJ1-1; D not certain. This CDR3 comprises 14 residues. V was trimmed by 1 base and J by 4 bases, leaving 10 bases between them. The germline gives CDR1 KGHSH, CDR2 LQKENI.

The table lists this clonotype with a few counts. V and J are TRBV29-1 and TRBJ2-1; the D gene is possibly TRBD2 (6 bases). This CDR3 is built from 14 residues. V dropped 3 bases and J dropped 7 bases, with 16 bases sitting between them. Germline CDR1 SQVTM, CDR2 ANQGSEA. The CDR3 DNA sequence: TGCAGCGTTGAGGGACTCCCTATAGTTAATGAGCAGTTCTTC. Its protein product is CSVEGLPIVNEQFF.

J is TRBJ2-5 and V is TRBV20-1; 9 nucleotides align to TRBD2. The CDR3 loop spans 14 amino acids. V lost 2 bases, J lost 5 bases, and 6 bases stayed unmatched. CDR1 DFQATT and CDR2 SNEGSKA come from the germline V gene (reference sequence). CDR3 region: CSARQGGGEETQYF. CDR3 coding DNA: TGCAGTGCTAGACAGGGCGGGGGGGAGGAGACCCAGTACTTC.